This is a list of T cell receptor beta chains from one sample in a study of blood T cells in healthy people across ages. TCRdb re-analysed the 5' RACE reads in MiXCR, keeping a single row per CDR3 protein. This table has approximately 800,000 distinct CDR3 sequences, about 62% appearing once. The source material was blood. Every receptor here comes from a man under 40 in good health. Both conserved end residues are part of each CDR3. D genes are given only for firm matches.

15 | . | . | TRBV4-1 | CASSQGQGGYNEQYF
14 | TRBD1 | TRBJ2-2 | TRBV7-2 | CASRDRSDTGELFF
16 | . | . | TRBV28 | CASSLFWRPRGYEQYF
15 | TRBD1 | TRBJ2-7 | TRBV30 | CAWMGTGAIVYEQYF
15 | . | . | TRBV13 | CASSLGGGPAYEQYF
11 | . | TRBJ2-5 | TRBV7-9 | CASSLSRSRYF
13 | . | TRBJ2-7 | TRBV29-1 | CSAVGYRSYEQYF
14 | . | TRBJ1-6 | TRBV6-2/TRBV6-3 | CASSYGLTYSPLHF
15 | TRBD2 | TRBJ2-7 | TRBV10-3 | CAIRQSSGDTYEQYF
14 | . | TRBJ2-3 | TRBV5-5 | CASITKIGKDTQYF
14 | TRBD1 | TRBJ1-2 | TRBV6-5 | CASSYLGQNYGYTF
14 | . | TRBJ2-1 | TRBV5-1 | CASSLEIPRDEQFF
15 | TRBD1 | TRBJ1-2 | TRBV7-2 | CASSLQGAQDYGYTF